The clone carrying this TCR beta chain came up many times. Its antigen is not identified. Germline V gives CDR1 KGHSH, CDR2 LQKENI. J was trimmed by 0 bases and V by 4 bases; bases with no gene match: 4. The CDR3 totals 15 residues. The record originates from a study of spatial heterogeneity in lung cancer. Study information: Detected sequences consistently included more beta-chain ones than alpha-chain ones.

General study points: Counts of expanded alpha and beta TCRs within tumors tracked the tumor nonsynonymous mutation count.

The sample's time point: sample taken at primary tumor resection. A total of around 67 untreated early-stage non-small cell lung cancer patients served as donors. Whole RNA, which was extracted from tumor, nontumor lung tissue or frozen PBMC, was sequenced without any cell sorting. Each TCR cDNA molecule bore a unique molecular identifier. TCRdb re-derived calls from the 5' RACE reads in MiXCR, one entry per CDR3 protein. The sample holds approximately 12,000 distinct CDR3 sequences, around 10% seen once. The chain joins TRBV18 to TRBJ2-3, with 7 nucleotides matching TRBD1. This TCR came from a female donor with early-stage non-small cell lung cancer. The source was lung tumor tissue, collected at surgery. The CDR3 bases are TGTGCCAGCTCACAGGACAGGAGGAGCACAGATACGCAGTATTTT. This sequence encodes CASSQDRRSTDTQYF.